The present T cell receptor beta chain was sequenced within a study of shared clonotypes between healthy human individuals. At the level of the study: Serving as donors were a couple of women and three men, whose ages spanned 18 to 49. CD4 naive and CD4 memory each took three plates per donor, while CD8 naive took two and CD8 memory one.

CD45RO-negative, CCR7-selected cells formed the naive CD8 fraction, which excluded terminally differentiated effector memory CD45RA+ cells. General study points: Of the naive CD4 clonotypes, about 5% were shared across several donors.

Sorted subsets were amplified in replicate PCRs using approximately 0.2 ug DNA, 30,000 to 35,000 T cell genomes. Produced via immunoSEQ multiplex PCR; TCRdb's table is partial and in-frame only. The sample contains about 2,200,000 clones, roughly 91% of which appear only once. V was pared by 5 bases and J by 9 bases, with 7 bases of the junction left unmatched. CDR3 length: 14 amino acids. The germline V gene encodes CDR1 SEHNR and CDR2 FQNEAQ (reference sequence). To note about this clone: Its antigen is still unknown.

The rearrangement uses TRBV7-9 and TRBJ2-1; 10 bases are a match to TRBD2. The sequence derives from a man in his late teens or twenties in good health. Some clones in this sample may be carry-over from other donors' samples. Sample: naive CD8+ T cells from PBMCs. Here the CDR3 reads CASSAALAGAEQFF. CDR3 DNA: TGTGCCAGCAGCGCAGCCCTAGCGGGAGCTGAGCAGTTCTTC.